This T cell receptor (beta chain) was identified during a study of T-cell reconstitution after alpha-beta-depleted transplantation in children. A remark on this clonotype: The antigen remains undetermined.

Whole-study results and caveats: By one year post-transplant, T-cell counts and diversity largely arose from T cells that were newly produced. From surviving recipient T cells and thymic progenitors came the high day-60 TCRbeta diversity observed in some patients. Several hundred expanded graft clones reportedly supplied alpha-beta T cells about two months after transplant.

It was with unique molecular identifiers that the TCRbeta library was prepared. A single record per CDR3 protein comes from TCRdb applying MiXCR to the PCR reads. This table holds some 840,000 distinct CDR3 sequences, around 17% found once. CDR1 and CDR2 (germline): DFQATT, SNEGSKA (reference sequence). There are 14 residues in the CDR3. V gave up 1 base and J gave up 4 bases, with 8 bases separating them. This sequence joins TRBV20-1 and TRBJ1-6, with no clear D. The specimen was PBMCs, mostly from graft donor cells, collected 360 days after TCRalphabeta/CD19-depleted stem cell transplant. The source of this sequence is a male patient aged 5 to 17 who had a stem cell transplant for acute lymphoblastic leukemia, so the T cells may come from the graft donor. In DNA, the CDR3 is TGCAGTGCTAGAGTCCCACCTTATAATTCACCCCTCCACTTT. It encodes CSARVPPYNSPLHF.